Below, 21 T cell receptor beta chains from the same sample are listed, as sequenced in a study of human T cells and chemical hapten exposure. TCRdb ran MiXCR on the RACE reads and lists one entry per CDR3 protein. The sample carries about 46,000 distinct CDR3 sequences, 9.4% recorded once. Time point of the sample: pre-sensitization, week 0. As to treatment: therapeutic diphenylcyclopropenone sensitization with weekly scalp DPC. Specimen: whole blood, collected in connection with sensitization to the hapten diphenylcyclopropenone (DPC). The source is a woman between 40 and 55 years old with alopecia areata. Some clones in this sample may be carry-over from other donors' samples.

This clonotype has more than one count but fewer than ten. The rearrangement links TRBV11-2 to TRBJ2-7; D unresolved. V was pared by 9 bases and J by 2 bases, with 11 bases between. Germline loops: CDR1 SGHAT, CDR2 FQNNGV. The CDR3 spans 12 residues. CDR3 in amino acids: CASSKTPYEQYF. CDR3 sequence (DNA): TGTGCCAGTTCAAAGACCCCCTACGAGCAGTACTTC.

Ten or more counts support this clonotype. V usage is TRBV4-1 and J usage is TRBJ2-2; no clear D. Trimming pared 2 bases from V and 7 bases from J, leaving 5 bases between. The germline V gene has CDR1 MGHRA and CDR2 YSYEKL. This CDR3 contains 12 residues. The CDR3 DNA sequence: TGCGCCAGCAGCCAACCTATCGGGGAGCTGTTTTTT. This sequence encodes CASSQPIGELFF.

The chain employs TRBV5-4 and TRBJ1-1; a possible D gene is TRBD1 (6 bases). V was clipped by 4 bases and J by 3 bases, with 16 bases between them. Germline values: CDR1 SGHNT, CDR2 YYREEE (reference sequence). This CDR3 contains 15 residues. CDR3 bases: TGTGCCAGCAGCCCGGTCAGGGGTCTGCACACTGAAGCTTTCTTT. This encodes CASSPVRGLHTEAFF.

The chain has TRBV5-1 and TRBJ2-6; D gene unclear. Trimming removed 0 bases from V and 4 bases from J, with 11 bases in between. CDR1 and CDR2 from the germline V gene are SGHRS and YFSETQ. The CDR3 totals 16 residues. The CDR3 reads CASSLEWGSGANVLTF. The CDR3 bases are TGCGCCAGCAGCTTGGAATGGGGATCCGGGGCCAACGTCCTGACTTTC. The variable domain in full, completed from reference TRBV5-1 and TRBJ2-6, reads KAGVTQTPRYLIKTRGQQVTLSCSPISGHRSVSWYQQTPGQGLQFLFEYFSETQRNKGNFPGRFSGRQFSNSRSEMNVSTLELGDSALYLCASSLEWGSGANVLTFGAGSRLTVL.

This clonotype was counted ten times or more. This sequence joins TRBV4-1 and TRBJ2-2; D perhaps matches TRBD1 (5 bases). Trimming removed 3 bases from V and 2 bases from J, with 22 bases in between. The germline gives CDR1 MGHRA, CDR2 YSYEKL. The CDR3 covers 19 residues. DNA of the CDR3: TGCGCCAGCAGCCAGGAGTCTGGGGCCTACGACAGTAACACCGGGGAGCTGTTTTTT. It translates to CASSQESGAYDSNTGELFF.

The table lists this clonotype with a few counts. The rearrangement joins TRBV29-1 to TRBJ2-4, with unresolved D. Looked up from germline, CDR1 is SQVTM and CDR2 is ANQGSEA. The CDR3 is 12 residues long. The V end lost 4 bases, the J end lost 3 bases, and 7 bases lay between the germline ends. This CDR3 is CSVGISKNIQYF. The CDR3 nucleotides read TGCAGCGTTGGCATTAGCAAAAACATTCAGTACTTC.

V usage is TRBV9 and J usage is TRBJ2-1, with a weak D call TRBD2 (6 bases). V dropped 0 bases and J dropped 0 bases, with 16 bases sitting between them. Germline lookup yields CDR1 SGDLS and CDR2 YYNGEE. This CDR3 has 18 amino acids. The chain's CDR3 is CASSVGVWTTSSYNEQFF. Here the CDR3 DNA reads TGTGCCAGCAGCGTAGGCGTTTGGACTACGAGCTCCTACAATGAGCAGTTCTTC.

A few counts support this clonotype. The chain recombines TRBV6-5 with TRBJ2-5; TRBD1 or TRBD2 may be the D gene (6 bases each). From germline, CDR1 is MNHEY and CDR2 SVGAGI. The CDR3 contains 15 residues. V was clipped by 6 bases and J by 2 bases, with 16 bases between them. The CDR3 DNA is TGTGCCAGCAGCCTACAGGGAGGTCGGCAAGAGACCCAGTACTTC. This codes for CASSLQGGRQETQYF.

This clonotype was recorded at least ten times. This chain links TRBV4-2 with TRBJ2-3, with D hard to call. Per the germline V gene, CDR1 is LGHNA and CDR2 is YNFKEQ. Trimming shortened V by 4 bases and J by 5 bases, and 22 bases separated the two germline ends. The CDR3 has 17 amino acids. CDR3 bases: TGTGCCAGCAGCCCCCAGAAGACAATGGGTTCACAAGATACGCAGTATTTT. Its protein product is CASSPQKTMGSQDTQYF.

This clonotype was recorded at least ten times. The rearrangement links TRBV12-3 or TRBV12-4 to TRBJ1-6; D perhaps matches TRBD1 (6 bases). The V and J ends lost 5 bases and 13 bases respectively, with 12 bases between them. The CDR3 has 12 amino acids. CDR3 nucleotides: TGTGCCAGCAGTCCAGGGGTTAGGCCCCTCCACTTT. Translation: CASSPGVRPLHF.

Regarding this clonotype: Given a much more abundant clone one base away, this may be a read error. The chain is built from TRBV2 and TRBJ2-5; 12 bases match TRBD1. The CDR3 is 14 amino acids. Per the germline V gene, CDR1 is SNHLY and CDR2 is FYNNEI. CDR3 loop: CASWGQGAEENQYF. CDR3 sequence (DNA): TGTGCCAGCTGGGGACAGGGGGCGGAAGAGAACCAGTACTTC.

This clonotype has a count of ten or more. V gene TRBV29-1 combines with J gene TRBJ2-1; D remains unclear. This CDR3 comprises 12 residues. CDR1 and CDR2 from the germline V gene are SQVTM and ANQGSEA. V was trimmed by 5 bases and J by 9 bases, leaving 14 bases between them. The CDR3 is CSVHTRAGEQFF. The CDR3 DNA sequence: TGCAGCGTTCACACTCGGGCAGGTGAGCAGTTCTTC.

The chain carries TRBV7-9 and TRBJ1-1; 7 bases are shared with TRBD1. V shed 4 bases and J 11 bases; nucleotides not matched to a gene: 13. CDR1 and CDR2 (germline): SEHNR, FQNEAQ (reference sequence). The CDR3 runs 14 residues. CDR3 sequence: CASSSTGTLFGAFF. The CDR3 DNA reads TGTGCCAGCAGCTCGACAGGGACGCTGTTTGGGGCTTTCTTT.

Regarding this clonotype: This could be a read error, since a much larger clone is one nucleotide away. The J gene is TRBJ2-2, the V gene TRBV19, with TRBD1 identical over 7 bases. The CDR3 has 15 residues. Germline V lookup: CDR1 LNHDA, CDR2 SQIVND (reference sequence). This chain's CDR3 is CASSIAGTEIGALFF. The CDR3 nucleotides are TGTGCCAGTAGTATCGCAGGGACAGAGATCGGGGCGCTGTTTTTT.

The chain has TRBV5-1 and TRBJ2-1, with D perhaps matching TRBD2 (5 bases). This CDR3 is 18 amino acids long. Germline lookup yields CDR1 SGHRS and CDR2 YFSETQ. V was pared by 0 bases and J by 1 base, with 17 bases between. The DNA of the CDR3 is TGCGCCAGCAGCTTGGATGCGGGTGGCAAGCAGTCCTACAATGAGCAGTTCTTC. This encodes CASSLDAGGKQSYNEQFF.

This clonotype occurred many times. The chain recombines TRBV6-1 with TRBJ2-7, with 8 bases aligning to TRBD1. The germline CDR1 and CDR2 sequences are MNHNS and SASEGT. The CDR3 loop spans 18 amino acids. After removal of 4 bases from V and 2 bases from J, the junction contained 16 bases not matched to a gene. This chain's CDR3 is CASSGISDLTGDPYEQYF. In DNA, the CDR3 is TGTGCCAGCAGTGGGATCTCAGACCTGACAGGGGACCCCTACGAGCAGTACTTC.

This chain uses TRBV3-1 with TRBJ2-1; 8 nucleotides line up with TRBD2. From germline, CDR1 is LGHDT and CDR2 YNNKEL (reference sequence). Trimming at V came to 4 bases and at J to 4 bases, leaving 12 bases not matched to a gene. The CDR3 spans 17 residues. The CDR3 nucleotides are TGTGCCAGCAGCCTCCCCACGGCTAGCGGGCCATACAATGAGCAGTTCTTC. Residues: CASSLPTASGPYNEQFF.

This clonotype was seen many times. V gene TRBV29-1 combines with J gene TRBJ2-1, with 9 bases that match TRBD1. CDR3 length: 13 residues. The germline V gene has CDR1 SQVTM and CDR2 ANQGSEA. V dropped 6 bases and J dropped 5; count of bases not matched to a gene: 5. The CDR3 bases are TGCAGCGTAGGACAGGGGTCCCACAATGAGCAGTTCTTC. Translating it yields CSVGQGSHNEQFF.

On this clonotype itself: Here the CDR3 omits its conserved ending phenylalanine or tryptophan, so a read error is the likely source. Because the CDR3's place on the DNA is in doubt, the DNA is left out and the CDR3 is given as listed by TCRdb. V and J are TRBV12-2 and TRBJ2-7; TRBD2 is taken as the D call from the table, unchecked against the DNA. TRBV12-2 is a pseudogene segment. Including both end residues, the CDR3 is 10 amino acids long. The CDR3 loop is CASRGRGPPA.

Only a few counts were recorded for this clonotype. The rearrangement joins TRBV20-1 to TRBJ2-3; 11 nucleotides align to TRBD2. Germline CDR1 DFQATT, CDR2 SNEGSKA (reference sequence). The trim removed 6 bases at V and 1 base at J, leaving 6 bases unmatched. This CDR3 comprises 15 residues. CDR3 sequence reads: CSASSGGLRTDTQYF. As DNA, the CDR3 is TGCAGTGCATCTAGCGGGGGGCTCCGCACAGATACGCAGTATTTT.

This clonotype was counted at least ten times. The rearrangement uses TRBV6-2 or TRBV6-3 and TRBJ2-5; D may match TRBD1 or TRBD2 (5 bases each). Germline V gene lookup returns CDR1 MNHEY and CDR2 SVGEGT. The CDR3 loop spans 13 amino acids. V lost 8 bases to trimming and J lost 7 bases, with 17 bases between them. The CDR3 nucleotides are TGTGCCAGCCTGGGACGGCCCGGAGGGACCCAGTACTTC. Translation gives CASLGRPGGTQYF.